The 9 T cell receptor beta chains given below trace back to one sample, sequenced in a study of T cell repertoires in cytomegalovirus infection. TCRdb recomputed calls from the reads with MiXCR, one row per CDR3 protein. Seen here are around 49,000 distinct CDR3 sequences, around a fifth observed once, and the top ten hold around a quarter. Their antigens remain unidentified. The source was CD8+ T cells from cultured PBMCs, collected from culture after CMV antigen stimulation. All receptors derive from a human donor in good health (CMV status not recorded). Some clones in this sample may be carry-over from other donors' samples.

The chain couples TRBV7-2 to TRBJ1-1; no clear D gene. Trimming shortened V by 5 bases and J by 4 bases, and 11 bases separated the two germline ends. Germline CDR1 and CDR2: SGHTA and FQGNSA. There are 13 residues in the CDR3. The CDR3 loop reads CASSPRRSTEAFF. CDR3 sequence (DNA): TGTGCCAGCAGCCCCCGTCGTAGCACTGAAGCTTTCTTT.

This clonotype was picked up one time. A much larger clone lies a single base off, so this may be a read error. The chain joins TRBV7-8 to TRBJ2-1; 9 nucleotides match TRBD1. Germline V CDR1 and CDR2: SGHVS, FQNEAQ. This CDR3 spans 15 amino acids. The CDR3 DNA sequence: TGTGCCTGCAGCTTAGGGGGACAGGGCTACAATGAGCAGTTCTTC. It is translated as CACSLGGQGYNEQFF.

The CDR3: CASSMTSGRGEQYF. The CDR3 DNA follows: TGTGCCAGCAGTATGACTAGCGGGAGAGGAGAGCAGTACTTC. This chain joins TRBV12-3 or TRBV12-4 and TRBJ2-7; 12 positions agree with TRBD2. The V segment lost 5 bases and the J segment 7 bases; nucleotides outside the gene matches: 6. The CDR3 runs to 14 residues.

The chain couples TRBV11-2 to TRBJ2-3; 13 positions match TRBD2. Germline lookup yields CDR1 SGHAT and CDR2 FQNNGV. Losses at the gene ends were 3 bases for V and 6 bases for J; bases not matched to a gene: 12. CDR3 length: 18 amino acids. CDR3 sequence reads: CASSFLFGTSGVLDTQYF. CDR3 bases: TGTGCCAGCAGCTTTCTCTTCGGGACTAGCGGGGTATTGGATACGCAGTATTTT.

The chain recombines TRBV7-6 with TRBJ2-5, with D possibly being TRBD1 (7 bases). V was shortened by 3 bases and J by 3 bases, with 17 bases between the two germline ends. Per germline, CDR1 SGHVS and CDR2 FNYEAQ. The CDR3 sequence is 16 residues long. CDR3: CASSLRQGGLEETQYF. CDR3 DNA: TGTGCCAGCAGCTTGCGACAGGGAGGCCTGGAAGAGACCCAGTACTTC.

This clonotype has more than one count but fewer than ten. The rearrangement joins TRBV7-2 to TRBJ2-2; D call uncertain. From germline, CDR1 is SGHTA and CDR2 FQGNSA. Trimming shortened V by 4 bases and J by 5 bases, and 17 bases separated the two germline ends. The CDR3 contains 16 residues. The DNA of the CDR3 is TGTGCCAGCAGCTCCACGCCCGGGTCGGTAACCGGGGAGCTGTTTTTT. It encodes CASSSTPGSVTGELFF.

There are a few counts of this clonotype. The CDR3 DNA is TGTGCCAGCATCCTATTGGGGGGACAATCCTACAATGAGCAGTTCTTC. As protein: CASILLGGQSYNEQFF. This sequence joins TRBV7-8 and TRBJ2-1; D could derive from TRBD1 or TRBD2 (6 bases each). Germline CDR1 is SGHVS and CDR2 is FQNEAQ. The ends were cut back, 7 bases at V and 1 base at J, with 17 bases in the middle. The CDR3 spans 16 residues.

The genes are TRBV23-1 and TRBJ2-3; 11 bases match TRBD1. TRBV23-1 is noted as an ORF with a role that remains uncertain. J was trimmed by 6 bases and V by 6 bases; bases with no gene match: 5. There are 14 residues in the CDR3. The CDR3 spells CASSLDRGLDTQYF. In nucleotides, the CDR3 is TGCGCCAGCAGCCTGGACAGGGGGCTGGATACGCAGTATTTT.

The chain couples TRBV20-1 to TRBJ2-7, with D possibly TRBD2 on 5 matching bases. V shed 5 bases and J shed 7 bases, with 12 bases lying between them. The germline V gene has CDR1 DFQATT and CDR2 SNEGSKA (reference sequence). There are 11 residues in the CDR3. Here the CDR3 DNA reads TGCAGTGCTCGGGGTCCTCGGGAGCAGTACTTC. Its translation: CSARGPREQYF.